Below, 12 T cell receptor beta chains from the same sample are listed, as sequenced in a study of T cell responses to AZD1222 COVID-19 vaccine. Assay: immunoSEQ multiplex PCR; the TCRdb copy retains only in-frame clones and omits some. The sample includes about 59,000 clones, roughly 88% seen only once; the top ten take around 18%. The sequencing used peripheral blood, collected on day 0 of AZD1222 vaccination. All receptors come from an adult in good health.

The J gene is TRBJ2-1, the V gene TRBV11-3, with D perhaps matching TRBD1 (7 bases). Germline CDR1 and CDR2: SGHNT and YENEEA. Trimming shortened V by 5 bases and J by 3 bases, and 11 bases separated the two germline ends. The length of the CDR3 is 14 residues. The CDR3 protein is CASSPQGGYNEQFF. CDR3 nucleotides: TGTGCCAGCAGCCCCCAGGGGGGCTACAATGAGCAGTTCTTC.

The chain combines TRBV5-8 with TRBJ2-3; D gene unclear. The CDR3 totals 14 residues. Germline loops: CDR1 SGHTS, CDR2 YDEGEE. V lost 4 bases to trimming and J lost 0 bases, with 9 bases between them. The CDR3 spells CASSPTPSTDTQYF. The CDR3 DNA reads as TGTGCCAGCAGCCCCACCCCTAGCACAGATACGCAGTATTTT. Looking up the rest from reference TRBV5-8 and TRBJ2-3 gives the full variable domain: EAGVTQSPTHLIKTRGQQATLRCSPISGHTSVYWYQQALGLGLQFLLWYDEGEERNRGNFPPRFSGRQFPNYSSELNVNALELEDSALYLCASSPTPSTDTQYFGPGTRLTVL.

The chain recombines TRBV19 with TRBJ1-5; 8 bases align to TRBD1. This CDR3 region has 14 residues. V gave up 3 bases and J gave up 4 bases; unmatched junction bases: 2. The germline CDR1 and CDR2 sequences are LNHDA and SQIVND (reference sequence). The CDR3 spells CASSMDRVNQPQHF. DNA of the CDR3: TGTGCCAGTAGTATGGACAGGGTAAATCAGCCCCAGCATTTT.

The chain combines TRBV6-5 with TRBJ2-7, with TRBD2 as a possible D gene (5 bases). CDR3 length equals 14 residues. The V end lost 6 bases, the J end lost 6 bases, and 18 bases lay between the germline ends. Germline lookup yields CDR1 MNHEY and CDR2 SVGAGI. CDR3 in amino acids: CASRLVQLNPEQYF. The CDR3, as DNA: TGTGCCAGCAGACTAGTTCAGCTTAACCCCGAGCAGTACTTC.

The J gene is TRBJ2-1, the V gene TRBV9, with 9 bases matching TRBD2. The CDR3 runs to 15 residues. Trimming took 0 bases from V and 6 from J; bases not matched to a gene: 4. Germline assignment: CDR1 SGDLS and CDR2 YYNGEE. The CDR3 here is CASSVDVGLANEQFF. In DNA form, the CDR3 reads TGTGCCAGCAGCGTAGATGTGGGACTAGCCAATGAGCAGTTCTTC.

Only a few counts were recorded for this clone. The chain uses TRBV4-3 and TRBJ1-5; D gene uncertain. The germline V and J ends were trimmed by 4 bases and 5 bases, with 9 bases remaining between them. The germline V gene has CDR1 LGHNA and CDR2 YSLEER. This CDR3 region has 13 residues. The CDR3 coding sequence is TGCGCCAGCAGCCCTGATGACCATCAGCCCCAGCATTTT. It translates to CASSPDDHQPQHF.

J is TRBJ1-5 and V is TRBV12-3 or TRBV12-4; 8 nucleotides match TRBD1. V shed 7 bases, J shed 9 bases, and the junction held 5 bases outside the gene matches. This CDR3 spans 12 amino acids. CDR3 sequence: CASKFTGGPQHF. For the CDR3, the DNA is TGTGCCAGCAAATTTACAGGGGGGCCCCAGCATTTT.

J is TRBJ1-2 and V is TRBV12-3 or TRBV12-4, with D unresolved. V was shortened by 5 bases and J by 4 bases, with 5 bases between the two germline ends. This CDR3 contains 11 residues. CDR3 DNA sequence: TGTGCCAGCAGTCCCGGCTATGGCTACACCTTC. This codes for CASSPGYGYTF.

This clone was seen once. The J gene is TRBJ2-5, the V gene TRBV11-2, with TRBD2 identical over 8 bases. Germline V gene data show CDR1 as SGHAT and CDR2 as FQNNGV. The CDR3 is made up of 14 amino acids. The J segment lost 4 bases and the V segment lost 4 bases, leaving 5 bases of the junction unmatched. CDR3 amino acids: CASSSGLVPETQYF. The CDR3, as DNA: TGTGCCAGCAGCTCGGGACTAGTCCCAGAGACCCAGTACTTC.

The CDR3 here is CASSLSGQRPTDTQYF. CDR3 in DNA: TGTGCCAGCAGTTTATCGGGACAGAGACCCACAGATACGCAGTATTTT. The chain carries TRBV27 and TRBJ2-3, with 7 nucleotides matching TRBD1. J was trimmed by 2 bases and V by 0 bases; bases with no gene match: 5. This CDR3 is built from 16 residues. CDR1 and CDR2 from the germline V gene are MNHEY and SMNVEV (reference sequence).

The chain couples TRBV28 to TRBJ2-5; 8 bases line up with TRBD2. CDR3 size: 14 residues. V shed 5 bases, J shed 2 bases, and the junction held 4 bases outside the gene matches. Germline V gene lookup returns CDR1 MDHEN and CDR2 SYDVKM. CDR3 coding DNA: TGTGCCAGCAGTAGCGGGGGAATTCAAGAGACCCAGTACTTC. This encodes CASSSGGIQETQYF.

The V call is TRBV10-3, the J call TRBJ1-6; D is uncertain. Germline V lookup: CDR1 ENHRY, CDR2 SYGVKD. V lost 0 bases and J 10 bases, leaving 13 bases between the germline ends. CDR3 size: 15 residues. The CDR3 reads CAISESEGERSPLHF. CDR3 in DNA: TGTGCCATCAGTGAGTCCGAGGGAGAGAGGTCACCCCTCCACTTT.